This T cell receptor (beta chain) was documented in a study of shared clonotypes between healthy human individuals. Overall study findings and caveats: Several donors held about 4.6% of naive CD4 clonotypes in common.

Into CD45RA+ naive and CD45RA-negative memory subsets, the CD4+ cells were split. V was trimmed by 2 bases and J by 2 bases, leaving 6 bases between them. CDR3 length: 12 residues. CDR1 is SQVTM, CDR2 ANQGSEA, per germline. On this clone: Its target is unknown.

Sorted-subset replicate PCRs used 150 to 200 ng DNA, 30,000 or so T cell genomes. This table comes from immunoSEQ multiplex PCR, and its TCRdb copy is limited to in-frame clones, with some not included. There are about 960,000 clones in the sample; around 80% occur only once, and approximately 1.5% lies in the top ten. Sequenced sample: memory CD4+ T cells sorted from blood. Subset of the sample: CD45RA-negative fraction. This TCR was recovered from a man between 18 and 35 years old in good health. The chain carries TRBV29-1 and TRBJ2-5; D not resolved. CDR3 sequence (DNA): TGCAGCGTTGAAAGGATTCAAGAGACCCAGTACTTC. This codes for CSVERIQETQYF.